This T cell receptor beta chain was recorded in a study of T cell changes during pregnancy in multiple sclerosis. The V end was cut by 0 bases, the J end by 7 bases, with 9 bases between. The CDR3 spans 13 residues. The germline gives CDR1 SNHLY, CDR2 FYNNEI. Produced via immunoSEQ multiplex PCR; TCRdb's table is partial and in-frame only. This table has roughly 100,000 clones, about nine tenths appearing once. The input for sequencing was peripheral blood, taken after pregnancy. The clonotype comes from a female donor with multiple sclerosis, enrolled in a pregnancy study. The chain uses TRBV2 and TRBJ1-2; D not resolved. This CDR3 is CASSEAPRAGYTF. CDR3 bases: TGTGCCAGCAGTGAAGCCCCGAGGGCTGGCTACACCTTC.